Following are 28 T cell receptor beta chains from one sample sequenced in a study of blood T cells in healthy people across ages (dated by TCRdb to between 2015 and 2016). To prepare the library, 5' RACE was applied. The sequencer was an Illumina HiSeq 2500. A second PCR of roughly 7 to 11 cycles was performed with a sample-barcoded 5' primer and a J-beta primer mix. The public reads were reanalyzed by TCRdb: fastp trimming at Q25, MiXCR alignment, in-frame beta chains only. Rows matching on CDR3 protein sequence are summarized as one entry with the most common DNA and genes. The sample profile shows under 850,000 distinct CDR3 sequences; about 36% of them were found once. The ten largest clones take up under 15% of the sample. Input material: blood. The receptors here all came from a man between 18 and 35 years old in good health.

This clonotype turned up a few times. This chain connects TRBV2 to TRBJ2-3, with D possibly being TRBD1 or TRBD2 (5 bases each). Between the trimmed V and J ends, which lost 6 bases and 4 bases, there was a span of 14 bases. Looked up from germline, CDR1 is SNHLY and CDR2 is FYNNEI. The CDR3 is 14 amino acids. The CDR3, as DNA: TGTGCCAGCAGGATGAGGGGTTTTCCAGATACGCAGTATTTT. It is translated as CASRMRGFPDTQYF. Filled out from reference TRBV2 and TRBJ2-3, the complete variable domain reads EPEVTQTPSHQVTQMGQEVILRCVPISNHLYFYWYRQILGQKVEFLVSFYNNEISEKSEIFDDQFSVERPDGSNFTLKIRSTKLEDSAMYFCASRMRGFPDTQYFGPGTRLTVL.

Written as DNA, the CDR3 is TGTGCCAGCAGCTCGGGATTGCCTGGAAACACCATATATTTT. Translation gives CASSSGLPGNTIYF. The gene calls are TRBV7-2 and TRBJ1-3; D gene unclear. The length of the CDR3 is 14 residues. Germline CDR1 SGHTA, CDR2 FQGNSA. Trimming removed 4 bases at V and 2 bases at J, with 9 bases between.

For the CDR3, the DNA is TGCGCCAGCAGCCCCGAGGTGGCAGGCTTCCCCGGGGAGCTGTTTTTT. Its translation is CASSPEVAGFPGELFF. The V gene is TRBV4-3, the J gene TRBJ2-2; D is uncertain. V was cut by 4 bases and J by 6 bases, with 18 bases left in between. The CDR3 runs to 16 residues. Germline-derived CDR1 and CDR2 are LGHNA and YSLEER.

This clonotype was recorded a few times. The rearrangement links TRBV20-1 to TRBJ2-3; the match to TRBD2 covers 8 bases. This CDR3 contains 14 residues. V lost 2 bases, J lost 6 bases, and 7 bases stayed unmatched. In germline, CDR1 is DFQATT, CDR2 SNEGSKA (reference sequence). Written as DNA, the CDR3 is TGCAGTGCTAGACTAGCGGGTCTCGGGGATACGCAGTATTTT. The encoded protein is CSARLAGLGDTQYF.

The chain joins TRBV6-2 or TRBV6-3 to TRBJ1-6, with D unresolved. V was clipped by 7 bases and J by 6 bases, with 22 bases between them. This CDR3 has 17 residues. Germline V CDR1 and CDR2: MNHEY, SVGEGT. In DNA form, the CDR3 reads TGTGCCAGCACGAGACCTCACTCCGCAATGGGTAATTCACCCCTCCACTTT. Protein product: CASTRPHSAMGNSPLHF.

This clonotype has only a few counts. The gene calls are TRBV7-9 and TRBJ2-3; 7 bases align to TRBD1. CDR3 size: 15 residues. J lost 6 bases, V lost 2 bases, and 8 bases had no gene match. CDR1 and CDR2 (germline): SEHNR, FQNEAQ (reference sequence). The CDR3: CASSLQDRDGDTQYF. CDR3 nucleotides: TGTGCCAGCAGCTTACAAGACAGGGACGGGGATACGCAGTATTTT. Combining the CDR3 with reference TRBV7-9 and TRBJ2-3 gives the whole variable domain DTGVSQNPRHKITKRGQNVTFRCDPISEHNRLYWYRQTLGQGPEFLTYFQNEAQLEKSRLLSDRFSAERPKGSFSTLEIQRTEQGDSAMYLCASSLQDRDGDTQYFGPGTRLTVL.

This clonotype was picked up a small number of times. This chain joins TRBV4-1 and TRBJ1-6, with D hard to call. Germline V gene data show CDR1 as MGHRA and CDR2 as YSYEKL. The germline V and J ends were trimmed by 0 bases and 7 bases, with 7 bases remaining between them. This CDR3 is built from 14 residues. This CDR3 is CASSQDYGNSPLHF. The CDR3 DNA sequence: TGCGCCAGCAGCCAAGATTATGGAAATTCACCCCTCCACTTT.

This clonotype has just one count. Given a much more abundant clone one base away, this may be a read error. The rearrangement joins TRBV5-1 to TRBJ2-7; D unresolved. There are 13 residues in the CDR3. Germline CDR1 is SGHRS and CDR2 is YFSETQ. The CDR3 DNA sequence: TGCGCCAGCAGCTTGAGCGTCACCTACGAGCAGTCCTTC. It encodes CASSLSVTYEQSF. The full variable domain, its missing parts supplied by reference TRBV5-1 and TRBJ2-7, is KAGVTQTPRYLIKTRGQQVTLSCSPISGHRSVSWYQQTPGQGLQFLFEYFSETQRNKGNFPGRFSGRQFSNSRSEMNVSTLELGDSALYLCASSLSVTYEQSFGPGTRLTVT.

The chain combines TRBV20-1 with TRBJ1-2, with 12 bases matching TRBD1. Unmatched junction bases numbered 2, after V lost 3 bases and J lost 6 bases. Germline lookup yields CDR1 DFQATT and CDR2 SNEGSKA (reference sequence). CDR3 length equals 13 residues. The CDR3 loop is CSASGTGGNGYTF. The CDR3, as DNA: TGCAGTGCTAGCGGGACAGGGGGCAATGGCTACACCTTC.

J is TRBJ1-1 and V is TRBV20-1, with TRBD1 matching over 10 bases. The CDR3 covers 14 residues. Germline trimming cut 3 bases from V and 5 bases from J; bases unmatched to any gene: 6. Per germline, CDR1 DFQATT and CDR2 SNEGSKA (reference sequence). CDR3 nucleotide sequence: TGCAGTGCTAGGGACAGGGGGGGAAAGACTGAAGCTTTCTTT. It codes for CSARDRGGKTEAFF.

This chain joins TRBV5-1 and TRBJ2-7, with 10 bases fitting TRBD1. The junction had 11 bases not matched to a gene; V was cut back by 4 bases and J by 7 bases. This CDR3 spans 15 amino acids. Germline CDR1 is SGHRS and CDR2 is YFSETQ. CDR3 in amino acids: CASSQDRGKYNEQYF. As DNA, the CDR3 is TGCGCCAGCAGCCAGGACAGGGGGAAATACAATGAGCAGTACTTC.

This chain connects TRBV12-3 or TRBV12-4 to TRBJ2-2; D perhaps matches TRBD1 (6 bases). The CDR3 is made up of 14 amino acids. V was trimmed by 7 bases and J by 4 bases, leaving 13 bases between them. The CDR3 spells CASIPAGATGELFF. The CDR3 DNA follows: TGTGCCAGCATCCCGGCAGGGGCCACCGGGGAGCTGTTTTTT.

This clonotype has a count of ten or more. This chain links TRBV12-3 or TRBV12-4 with TRBJ1-2; no definite D call. The CDR3 runs 14 residues. V shed 1 base and J shed 1 base, with 7 bases lying between them. CDR3: CASSLVAVNYGYTF. The DNA for the CDR3 is TGTGCCAGCAGTTTAGTCGCAGTTAACTATGGCTACACCTTC.

Remarks on this clonotype: A much larger clone lies a single base off, so this may be a read error. The chain has TRBV7-2 and TRBJ2-1; 8 nucleotides agree with TRBD2. The germline gives CDR1 SGHTA, CDR2 FQGNSA. This CDR3 region has 15 residues. CDR3 region: CANSLPGTRYNEQFF. In nucleotides, the CDR3 is TGTGCCAACAGCTTGCCCGGGACTAGATACAATGAGCAGTTCTTC.

This clonotype occurred a few times. The chain combines TRBV5-1 with TRBJ2-5; 14 nucleotides line up with TRBD2. The CDR3 has 18 residues. In germline, CDR1 is SGHRS, CDR2 YFSETQ. V lost 1 base and J lost 1; bases outside the gene matches: 6. CDR3: CASSLWGTSGGLQETQYF. As DNA, the CDR3 is TGCGCCAGCAGCTTGTGGGGGACTAGCGGGGGCCTCCAAGAGACCCAGTACTTC. The full variable domain, with the rest looked up from reference TRBV5-1 and TRBJ2-5, is KAGVTQTPRYLIKTRGQQVTLSCSPISGHRSVSWYQQTPGQGLQFLFEYFSETQRNKGNFPGRFSGRQFSNSRSEMNVSTLELGDSALYLCASSLWGTSGGLQETQYFGPGTRLLVL.

The V gene is TRBV18, the J gene TRBJ2-3, with D unresolved. Deletions cut 3 bases from V and 0 bases from J, with 13 bases between. CDR3 length: 16 residues. Germline assignment: CDR1 KGHSH and CDR2 LQKENI. CDR3 protein: CASSPLSERSTDTQYF. The CDR3 DNA is TGTGCCAGCTCACCCCTGTCCGAGCGCAGCACAGATACGCAGTATTTT.

There are many counts of this clonotype. This chain connects TRBV6-5 to TRBJ2-1; unclear D gene. This CDR3 has 14 residues. Germline CDR1 and CDR2: MNHEY and SVGAGI. V was trimmed by 8 bases and J by 2 bases, leaving 13 bases between them. The CDR3 sequence is CASASRPTYNEQFF. In DNA, the CDR3 is TGTGCCAGCGCATCCAGGCCGACCTACAATGAGCAGTTCTTC.

The chain employs TRBV15 and TRBJ1-2, with D possibly matching TRBD1 (5 bases). The CDR3 is made up of 15 amino acids. Per the germline V gene, CDR1 is LNHNV and CDR2 is YYDKDF (reference sequence). V dropped 0 bases and J dropped 8 bases, with 16 bases sitting between them. The CDR3: CATSRDRDSWGGYTF. CDR3 nucleotides: TGTGCCACCAGCAGAGATCGCGACTCTTGGGGGGGCTACACCTTC.

The chain has TRBV29-1 and TRBJ2-7, with D possibly matching TRBD2 (6 bases). Germline V gene sequence: CDR1 SQVTM, CDR2 ANQGSEA. V was clipped by 4 bases and J by 4 bases, with 17 bases between them. This CDR3 is built from 14 residues. The CDR3 spells CSVVSVGGGYEQYF. The CDR3 region has the DNA TGCAGCGTTGTCTCCGTGGGGGGAGGTTACGAGCAGTACTTC.

This clonotype was counted between two and nine times. V usage is TRBV6-2 or TRBV6-3 and J usage is TRBJ1-2; D uncertain. The CDR3 is made up of 16 amino acids. Germline CDR1 is MNHEY and CDR2 is SVGEGT. With 5 bases removed from V and 1 base from J, the gap between germline ends came to 17 bases. CDR3 residues: CASSAPGGPFNYGYTF. CDR3 in DNA: TGTGCCAGCAGTGCTCCCGGCGGCCCGTTTAACTATGGCTACACCTTC.

The chain combines TRBV25-1 with TRBJ2-3; 7 positions agree with TRBD2. CDR3 length: 15 amino acids. Germline lookup yields CDR1 MGHDK and CDR2 SYGVNS. J was trimmed by 8 bases and V by 4 bases; bases with no gene match: 12. The CDR3, as DNA: TGTGCCAGCAGTGTCGCTGGGACTGGCGGGGGTACGCAGTATTTT. Translated, it gives CASSVAGTGGGTQYF. The full variable domain, completed using reference TRBV25-1 and TRBJ2-3, is EADIYQTPRYLVIGTGKKITLECSQTMGHDKMYWYQQDPGMELHLIHYSYGVNSTEKGDLSSESTVSRIRTEHFPLTLESARPSHTSQYLCASSVAGTGGGTQYFGPGTRLTVL.

This clonotype has a handful of counts. V usage is TRBV23-1 and J usage is TRBJ1-2, with a tentative D call TRBD1 (5 bases). TRBV23-1 is noted as an ORF with a role that remains uncertain. The length of the CDR3 is 15 residues. The V end lost 11 bases, the J end lost 3 bases, and 22 bases lay between the germline ends. The CDR3, as DNA: TGCGCCGACACCTGGGGGGTCCCAAATGACTATGGCTACACCTTC. Protein product: CADTWGVPNDYGYTF.

This chain connects TRBV6-2 or TRBV6-3 to TRBJ2-7; D is possibly TRBD1 or TRBD2 (5 bases each). The last part of the DNA fits TRBJ2-5 better; the J call may be wrong. This CDR3 spans 15 amino acids. Germline V gene lookup returns CDR1 MNHEY and CDR2 SVGEGT. The CDR3 sequence is CASSPLGTAEGTQYF. CDR3 DNA sequence: TGTGCCAGCAGTCCCCTGGGGACGGCAGAAGGGACCCAGTACTTC.

V and J are TRBV7-2 and TRBJ2-7; D gene ambiguous. Trimming left V 7 bases short and J 7 bases short, with 23 bases between. From germline, CDR1 is SGHTA and CDR2 FQGNSA. The CDR3 totals 15 residues. The CDR3 DNA is TGTGCCAGCACCATCGGGTTTAATACCTACAATGAGCAGTACTTC. This encodes CASTIGFNTYNEQYF.

The chain links TRBV6-2 or TRBV6-3 to TRBJ1-4, with unresolved D. This CDR3 has 11 amino acids. The V gene's germline CDR1 is MNHEY and CDR2 SVGEGT. Trimming stripped 6 bases from V and 12 bases from J, with 11 bases between. Here the CDR3 DNA reads TGTGCCAGCAGCAGAGCAGCGGAACTGTTTTTT. This gives the protein CASSRAAELFF.

V gene TRBV1 combines with J gene TRBJ1-6; the table names TRBD1, a call not compared with the DNA. TRBV1 is a recognized pseudogene. This CDR3 has 19 residues. Written as DNA, the CDR3 is TGCACCAGCAGCCAGGATCCGGGACAGGGGATCTCCTATAATTCACCCCTCCACTTT. It codes for CTSSQDPGQGISYNSPLHF.

This clonotype was counted many times. J is TRBJ1-1 and V is TRBV7-2, with 11 bases aligning to TRBD1. The CDR3 loop spans 15 amino acids. In germline, CDR1 is SGHTA, CDR2 FQGNSA. V was clipped by 6 bases and J by 0 bases; unmatched bases: 3. DNA of the CDR3: TGTGCCAGCAGGGGACAGGGGGGAATGAACACTGAAGCTTTCTTT. This translates into CASRGQGGMNTEAFF.

In this sample, this clonotype turned up a few times. This sequence joins TRBV5-5 and TRBJ2-3; the D gene is possibly TRBD1 (6 bases). The CDR3 spans 15 residues. V shed 5 bases and J shed 1 base, with 14 bases lying between them. Germline CDR1 and CDR2: SGHKS and YYEKEE (reference sequence). CDR3 sequence: CASSFDRPRTDTQYF. As DNA, the CDR3 is TGTGCCAGCAGTTTCGACAGGCCGCGCACAGATACGCAGTATTTT.